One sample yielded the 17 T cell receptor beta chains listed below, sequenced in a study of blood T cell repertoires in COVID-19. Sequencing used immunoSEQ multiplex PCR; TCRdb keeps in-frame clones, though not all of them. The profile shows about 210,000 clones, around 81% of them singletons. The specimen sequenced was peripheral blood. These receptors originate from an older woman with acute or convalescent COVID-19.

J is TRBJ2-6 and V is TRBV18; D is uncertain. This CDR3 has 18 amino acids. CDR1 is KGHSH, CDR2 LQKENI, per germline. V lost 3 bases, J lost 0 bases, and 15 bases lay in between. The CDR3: CASSPVMESLSGANVLTF. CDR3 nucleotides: TGTGCCAGCTCACCGGTGATGGAGTCGCTCTCTGGGGCCAACGTCCTGACTTTC. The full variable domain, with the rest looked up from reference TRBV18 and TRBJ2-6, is NAGVMQNPRHLVRRRGQEARLRCSPMKGHSHVYWYRQLPEEGLKFMVYLQKENIIDESGMPKERFSAEFPKEGPSILRIQQVVRGDSAAYFCASSPVMESLSGANVLTFGAGSRLTVL.

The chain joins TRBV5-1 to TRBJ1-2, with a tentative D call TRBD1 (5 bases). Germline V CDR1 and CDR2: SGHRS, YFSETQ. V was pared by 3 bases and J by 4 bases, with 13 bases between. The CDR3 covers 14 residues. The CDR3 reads CASSSDGQGYGYTF. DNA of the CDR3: TGCGCCAGCAGCTCCGATGGGCAGGGCTATGGCTACACCTTC.

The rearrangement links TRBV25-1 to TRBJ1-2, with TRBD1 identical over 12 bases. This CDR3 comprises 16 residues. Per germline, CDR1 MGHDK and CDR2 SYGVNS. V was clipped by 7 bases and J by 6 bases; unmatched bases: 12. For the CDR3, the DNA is TGTGCCAGCAAATTCTCCGGGACAGGGGGCTCCCATGGCTACACCTTC. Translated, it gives CASKFSGTGGSHGYTF.

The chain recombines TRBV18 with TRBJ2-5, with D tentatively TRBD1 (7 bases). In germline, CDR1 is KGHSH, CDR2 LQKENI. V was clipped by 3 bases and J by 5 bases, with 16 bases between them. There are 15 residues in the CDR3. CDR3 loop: CASSPQGGSGETQYF. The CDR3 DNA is TGTGCCAGCTCACCCCAGGGGGGCTCCGGGGAGACCCAGTACTTC.

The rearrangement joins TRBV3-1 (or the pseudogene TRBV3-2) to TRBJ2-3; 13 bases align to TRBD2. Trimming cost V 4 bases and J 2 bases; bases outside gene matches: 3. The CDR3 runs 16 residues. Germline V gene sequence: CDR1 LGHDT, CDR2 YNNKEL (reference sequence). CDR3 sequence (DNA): TGTGCCAGCAGCCTCGGGACTAGCGGGGACACAGATACGCAGTATTTT. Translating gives CASSLGTSGDTDTQYF.

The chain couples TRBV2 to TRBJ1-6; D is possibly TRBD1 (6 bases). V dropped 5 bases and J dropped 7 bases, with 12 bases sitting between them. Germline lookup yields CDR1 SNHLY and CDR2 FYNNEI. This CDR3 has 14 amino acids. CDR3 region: CASSRDISNSPLHF. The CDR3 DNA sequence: TGTGCCAGCAGTCGGGACATATCAAATTCACCCCTCCACTTT.

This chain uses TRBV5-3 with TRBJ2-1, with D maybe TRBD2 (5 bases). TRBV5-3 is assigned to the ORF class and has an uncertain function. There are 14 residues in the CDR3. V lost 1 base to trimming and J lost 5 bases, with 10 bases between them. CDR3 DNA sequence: TGTGCCAGAAGCTTGCCCCCGGGGAACAATGAGCAGTTCTTC. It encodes CARSLPPGNNEQFF.

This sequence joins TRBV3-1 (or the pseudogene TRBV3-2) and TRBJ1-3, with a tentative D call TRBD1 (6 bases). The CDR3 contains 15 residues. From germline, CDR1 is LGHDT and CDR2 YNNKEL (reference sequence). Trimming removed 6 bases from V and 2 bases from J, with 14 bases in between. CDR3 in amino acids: CASRLRDNPGNTIYF. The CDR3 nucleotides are TGTGCCAGCAGACTCCGGGACAACCCTGGAAACACCATATATTTT.

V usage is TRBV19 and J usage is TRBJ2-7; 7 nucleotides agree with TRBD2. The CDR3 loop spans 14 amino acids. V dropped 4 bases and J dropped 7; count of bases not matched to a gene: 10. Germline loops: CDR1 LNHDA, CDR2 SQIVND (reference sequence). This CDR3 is CASSRNGERGEQYF. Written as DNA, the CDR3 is TGTGCCAGTAGTAGAAACGGGGAGCGGGGTGAGCAGTACTTC.

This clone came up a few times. The CDR3 nucleotides read TGTGCCTGGAGTACAGTAGGGGCTGGGGCCAACGTCCTGACTTTC. It codes for CAWSTVGAGANVLTF. The V and J genes are TRBV30 and TRBJ2-6; the D gene is possibly TRBD1 (5 bases). In germline, CDR1 is GTSNPN, CDR2 SVGIG (reference sequence). This CDR3 contains 15 residues. Deletions cut 2 bases from V and 2 bases from J, with 10 bases between.

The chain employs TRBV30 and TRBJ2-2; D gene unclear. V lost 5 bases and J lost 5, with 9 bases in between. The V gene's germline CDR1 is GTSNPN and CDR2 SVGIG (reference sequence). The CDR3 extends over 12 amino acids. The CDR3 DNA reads TGTGCCTGGGGCGGAGAAACCGGGGAGCTGTTTTTT. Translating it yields CAWGGETGELFF.

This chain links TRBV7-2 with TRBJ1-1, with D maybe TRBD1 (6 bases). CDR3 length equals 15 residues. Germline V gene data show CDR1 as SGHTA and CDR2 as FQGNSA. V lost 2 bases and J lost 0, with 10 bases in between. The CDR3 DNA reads TGTGCCAGCAGCTTACGGGGGGGCCTGAACACTGAAGCTTTCTTT. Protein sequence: CASSLRGGLNTEAFF.

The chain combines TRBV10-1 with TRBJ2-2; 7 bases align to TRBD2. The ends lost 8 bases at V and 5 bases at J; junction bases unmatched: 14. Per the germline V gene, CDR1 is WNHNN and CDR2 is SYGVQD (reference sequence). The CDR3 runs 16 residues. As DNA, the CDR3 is TGCGCCAGCGCCTTAGTGGCGGGGGACGGTACCGGGGAGCTGTTTTTT. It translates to CASALVAGDGTGELFF.

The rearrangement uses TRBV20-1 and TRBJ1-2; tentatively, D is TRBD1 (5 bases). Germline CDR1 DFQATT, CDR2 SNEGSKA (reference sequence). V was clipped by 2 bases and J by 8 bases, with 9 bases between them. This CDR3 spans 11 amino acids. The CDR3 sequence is CSARKRGGYTF. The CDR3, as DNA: TGCAGTGCTAGAAAAAGGGGAGGCTACACCTTC.

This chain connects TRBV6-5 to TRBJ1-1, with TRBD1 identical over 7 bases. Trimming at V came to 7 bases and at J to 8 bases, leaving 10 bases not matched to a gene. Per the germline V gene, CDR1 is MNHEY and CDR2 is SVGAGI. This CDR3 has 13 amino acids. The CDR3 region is CASNQIQGREAFF. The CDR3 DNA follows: TGTGCCAGCAACCAAATACAGGGGAGGGAAGCTTTCTTT.

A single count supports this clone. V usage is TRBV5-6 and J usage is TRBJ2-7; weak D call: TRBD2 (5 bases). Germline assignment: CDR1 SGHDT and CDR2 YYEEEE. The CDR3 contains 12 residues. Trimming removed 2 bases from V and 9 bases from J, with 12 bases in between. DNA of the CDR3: TGTGCCAGCAGCTTCCAAGCGAGGGTGCAGTACTTC. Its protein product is CASSFQARVQYF.

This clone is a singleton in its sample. CDR3 in DNA: TGCGCCAGCAGCACCCTTAGCGGGGGGGCAGGGGATACGCAGTATTTT. This codes for CASSTLSGGAGDTQYF. This chain joins TRBV5-1 and TRBJ2-3; 11 bases map to TRBD2. Germline assignment: CDR1 SGHRS and CDR2 YFSETQ. This CDR3 is built from 16 residues. With 4 bases clipped from V and 6 bases from J, the junction kept 10 bases outside the gene matches.